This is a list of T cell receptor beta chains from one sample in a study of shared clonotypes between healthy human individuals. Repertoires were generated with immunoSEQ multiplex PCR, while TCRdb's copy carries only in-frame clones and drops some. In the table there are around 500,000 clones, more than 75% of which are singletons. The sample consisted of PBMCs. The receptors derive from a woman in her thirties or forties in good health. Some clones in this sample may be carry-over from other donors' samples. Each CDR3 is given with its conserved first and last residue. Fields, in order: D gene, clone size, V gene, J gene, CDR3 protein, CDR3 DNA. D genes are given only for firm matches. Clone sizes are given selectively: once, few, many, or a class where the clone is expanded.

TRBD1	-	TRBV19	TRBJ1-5	CASSTTGPPQPQHF	TGTGCCAGTAGTACGACAGGGCCCCCTCAGCCCCAGCATTTT
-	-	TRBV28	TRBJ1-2	CASSLGRPSGGYTF	TGTGCCAGCAGTCTAGGACGCCCCTCGGGCGGCTACACCTTC
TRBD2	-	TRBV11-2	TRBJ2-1	CASSLDLAGLGSFNEQFF	TGTGCCAGCAGCTTAGATCTCGCCGGACTAGGATCTTTCAATGAGCAGTTCTTC
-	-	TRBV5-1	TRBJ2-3	CASSLRAGPPDTQYF	TGCGCCAGCAGCTTAAGGGCAGGACCGCCGGATACGCAGTATTTT
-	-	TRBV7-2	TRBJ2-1	CASSRESGQFF	TGTGCCAGCAGCCGAGAGAGCGGGCAGTTCTTC
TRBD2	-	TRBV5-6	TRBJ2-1	CASSNLAGGYNEQFF	TGTGCCAGCAGCAATCTAGCGGGAGGATACAATGAGCAGTTCTTC
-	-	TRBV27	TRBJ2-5	CASSLEWGRRETQYF	TGTGCCAGCAGTTTAGAATGGGGGCGAAGAGAGACCCAGTACTTC
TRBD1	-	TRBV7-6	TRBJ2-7	CASSLAGTDTYEQYF	TGTGCCAGCAGCTTAGCCGGGACAGATACCTACGAGCAGTACTTC
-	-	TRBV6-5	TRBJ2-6	CASISPWGANVLTF	TGTGCCAGCATCTCCCCGTGGGGGGCCAACGTCCTGACTTTC
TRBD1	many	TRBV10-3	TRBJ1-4	CAISLGSTGGNEKLFF	TGTGCCATCAGTCTCGGTTCAACAGGGGGAAATGAAAAACTGTTTTTT
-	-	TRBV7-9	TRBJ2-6	CASSHVGQFSGANVLTF	TGTGCCAGCAGCCACGTGGGGCAGTTCTCTGGGGCCAACGTCCTGACTTTC
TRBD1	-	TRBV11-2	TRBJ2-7	CASSLTGSSHEQYF	TGTGCCAGCAGCCTGACAGGGAGTTCCCACGAGCAGTACTTC
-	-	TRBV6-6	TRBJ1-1	CASRLQGSEAFF	TGTGCCAGCAGACTACAGGGTTCTGAAGCTTTCTTT
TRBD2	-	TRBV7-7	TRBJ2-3	CASSAGRTSGRTDTQYF	TGTGCCAGCAGCGCCGGCCGGACTAGCGGACGCACAGATACGCAGTATTTT
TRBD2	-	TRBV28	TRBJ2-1	CASSSISRLTSGIYNEQFF	TGTGCCAGCAGCTCTATCTCACGCCTGACTAGCGGGATCTACAATGAGCAGTTCTTC